The 8 T cell receptor beta chains presented below share a single source sample, sequenced in a study of cytomegalovirus exposure and HLA in healthy donors. With 60 Vbeta and 13 Jbeta primers, the PCR was carried out. The repertoire was sequenced with immunoSEQ multiplex PCR; TCRdb's copy has only in-frame clones and lacks some. The sample lists some 85,000 clones; 78% were seen once. Specimen: PBMCs. The receptors derive from a man younger than 35 in good health and CMV-seropositive.

The rearrangement uses TRBV6-5 and TRBJ2-7; the D gene is possibly TRBD2 (5 bases). The V end was cut by 3 bases, the J end by 6 bases, with 15 bases between. The germline V gene has CDR1 MNHEY and CDR2 SVGAGI. The CDR3 loop spans 14 amino acids. The CDR3 here is CASSYGSPRSEQYF. The CDR3 region has the DNA TGTGCCAGCAGTTATGGGAGCCCTCGATCCGAGCAGTACTTC.

The genes are TRBV10-1 and TRBJ2-5; TRBD2 is a possible D gene (6 bases). The V and J ends lost 3 bases and 4 bases respectively, with 15 bases between them. CDR1 is WNHNN and CDR2 is SYGVQD in the germline V gene (reference sequence). The CDR3 is 15 residues long. The CDR3 sequence is CASSDSPGVGETQYF. The CDR3 DNA sequence: TGCGCCAGCAGTGATTCTCCGGGAGTGGGAGAGACCCAGTACTTC.

The rearrangement links TRBV9 to TRBJ2-5; TRBD2 matches 8 bases. The CDR3 has 14 amino acids. From germline, CDR1 is SGDLS and CDR2 YYNGEE. The ends lost 1 base at V and 1 base at J; junction bases unmatched: 0. The CDR3 spells CASSVSGSQETQYF. The DNA of the CDR3 is TGTGCCAGCAGCGTAAGCGGGAGCCAAGAGACCCAGTACTTC.

There are a few counts of this clone. The chain links TRBV28 to TRBJ2-1, with 10 bases that match TRBD1. V trimming: 8 bases; J trimming: 7 bases; junction bases outside the gene matches: 8. This CDR3 is 14 amino acids long. Looked up from germline, CDR1 is MDHEN and CDR2 is SYDVKM. The CDR3 protein is CASCEGTGANEQFF. The CDR3 bases are TGTGCCAGCTGTGAAGGGACAGGGGCTAATGAGCAGTTCTTC.

The chain has TRBV28 and TRBJ1-4, with D maybe TRBD1 (6 bases). V was clipped by 10 bases and J by 7 bases, with 16 bases between them. CDR3 length: 13 amino acids. Germline loops: CDR1 MDHEN, CDR2 SYDVKM. The CDR3, as DNA: TGTGCCATATTAGGGGGGGCGGGTGAAAAACTGTTTTTT. Its translation: CAILGGAGEKLFF.

The genes are TRBV6-4 and TRBJ2-1; 9 bases are shared with TRBD2. With V trimmed by 2 bases and J by 7 bases, 9 bases remained unmatched. The CDR3 has 16 amino acids. CDR1 is MRHNA, CDR2 SNTAGT, per germline. The CDR3 region is CASSDGPSGIWNEQFF. The DNA for the CDR3 is TGTGCCAGCAGTGACGGTCCTAGCGGGATATGGAATGAGCAGTTCTTC.

The sample holds a few counts of this clone. This rearrangement joins TRBV10-2 to TRBJ2-1; D perhaps matches TRBD2 (6 bases). V lost 6 bases and J lost 6, with 18 bases in between. Germline lookup yields CDR1 WSHSY and CDR2 SAAADI. The CDR3 contains 15 residues. The CDR3 protein is CASRMTRAASNEQFF. In nucleotides, the CDR3 is TGCGCCAGCAGGATGACTAGGGCGGCTTCCAATGAGCAGTTCTTC.

CDR3 amino acids: CASSQGPGLSIQYF. The CDR3 region has the DNA TGCGCCAGCAGCCAAGGGCCGGGACTATCCATTCAGTACTTC. This rearrangement joins TRBV4-1 to TRBJ2-4; 7 nucleotides align to TRBD2. After removal of 1 base from V and 9 bases from J, the junction contained 6 bases not matched to a gene. The germline gives CDR1 MGHRA, CDR2 YSYEKL. The CDR3 contains 14 residues.